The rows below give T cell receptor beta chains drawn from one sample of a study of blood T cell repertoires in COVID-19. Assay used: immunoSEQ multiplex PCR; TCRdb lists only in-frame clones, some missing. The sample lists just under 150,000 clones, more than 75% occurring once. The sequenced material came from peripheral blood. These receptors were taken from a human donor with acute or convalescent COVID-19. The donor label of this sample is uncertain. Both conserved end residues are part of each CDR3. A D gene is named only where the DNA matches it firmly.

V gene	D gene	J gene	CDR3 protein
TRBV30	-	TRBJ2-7	CAWSAYTGSLAYEQYF
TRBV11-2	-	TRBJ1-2	CASRGAGNYGYTF
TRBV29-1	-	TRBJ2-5	CSVEPQGETQYF
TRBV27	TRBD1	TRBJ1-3	CASSSHPRPGTAYSGNTIYF
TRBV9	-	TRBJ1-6	CASSVQKRGSSYNSPLHF
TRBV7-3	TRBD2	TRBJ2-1	CASSLAGGYNEQFF
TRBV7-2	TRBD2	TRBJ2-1	CASSPGGGPYNEQFF
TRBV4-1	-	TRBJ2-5	CASSQARDTYQETQYF
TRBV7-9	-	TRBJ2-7	CASLPGAGRDEQYF
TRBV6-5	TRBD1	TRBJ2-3	CASSKPGQGGDTQYF
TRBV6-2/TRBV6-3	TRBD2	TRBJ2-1	CASSKLPGLVTNNEQFF
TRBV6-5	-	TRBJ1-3	CASSPTDSKGNTIYF
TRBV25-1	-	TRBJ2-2	CASRRGENTGELFF
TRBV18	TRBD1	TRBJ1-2	CASSPYRGGYTF
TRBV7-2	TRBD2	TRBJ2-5	CASSQFPLAGRETQYF
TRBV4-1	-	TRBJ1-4	CASSQDQGSLGEKLFF
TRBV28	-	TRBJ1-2	CASSFRGQGRVSPGCGYTF
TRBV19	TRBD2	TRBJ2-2	CASKLAGGLTGELFF
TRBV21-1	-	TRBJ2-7	CASSKEAVLGAGGTYEQYF
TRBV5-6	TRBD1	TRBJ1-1	CASSKRGRFIEAFF
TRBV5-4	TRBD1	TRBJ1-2	CASRTGGEGYYGYTF
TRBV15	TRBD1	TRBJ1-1	CATRIQGSIRAFF
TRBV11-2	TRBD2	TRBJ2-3	CASSPEIAGDLTDTQYF
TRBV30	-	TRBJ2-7	CAWSVGVYEQYF
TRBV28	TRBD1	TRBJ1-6	CASSATGGDVWNSPLHF
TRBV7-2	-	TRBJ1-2	CASSLDASSGYGYTF
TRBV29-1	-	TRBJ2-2	CSVEDSETGELFF
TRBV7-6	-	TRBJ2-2	CASSPSDTGELFF
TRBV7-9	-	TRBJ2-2	CASSVQGNTGELFF
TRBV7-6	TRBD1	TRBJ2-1	CASSLARQGANEQFF
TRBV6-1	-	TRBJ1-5	CASSEDDRYYQPQHF
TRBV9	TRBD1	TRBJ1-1	CASSVVGTGNTEAFF
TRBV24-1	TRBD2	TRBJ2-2	CATSDLGGRTPGELFF
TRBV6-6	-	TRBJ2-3	CAWGEGGSTDTQYF
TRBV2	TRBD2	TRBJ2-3	CASTGLAGMGTDTQYF
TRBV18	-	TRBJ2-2	CASSPRHGTNTGELFF
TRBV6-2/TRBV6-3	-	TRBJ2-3	CASSYGGAAQDTQYF
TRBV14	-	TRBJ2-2	CASSRGQNTGELFF
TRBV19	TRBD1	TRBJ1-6	CASRRTGDNSPLHF